A selection of T cell receptor beta chains follows, all from one sample in a study of regulatory T cells in long-lasting Graves disease. In TCRdb, the multiplex PCR reads were re-called with MiXCR into one record per CDR3 protein. The table includes some 350,000 distinct CDR3 sequences, 16% detected once. The sample was also linked to a second study, of T cells in Graves' hyperthyroidism and ophthalmopathy.

The sequencing here drew on peripheral blood mononuclear cells (PBMCs), taken at new diagnosis, from a patient treated with antithyroid drugs. Receptors were obtained from a woman younger than 35 with Graves disease. CDR3s include the opening cysteine and the closing phenylalanine or tryptophan. The D gene is left open where the match is weak. For some rows the clone size is stated as once, few or many, or as a class when expanded; others skip it.

d_gene: .; abundance: .; v_gene: TRBV7-9; j_gene: TRBJ2-2; CDR3aa: CASSRRGDTGELFF; CDR3nt: TGTGCCAGCAGCCGCAGGGGAGACACCGGGGAGCTGTTTTTT
d_gene: .; abundance: few; v_gene: TRBV6-1; j_gene: TRBJ1-1; CDR3aa: CASSEGFTLSTEAFF; CDR3nt: TGTGCCAGCAGTGAAGGTTTCACTCTGAGCACTGAAGCTTTCTTT
d_gene: TRBD2; abundance: many; v_gene: TRBV11-3; j_gene: TRBJ2-2; CDR3aa: CASSLLLGTTNTGELFF; CDR3nt: TGTGCCAGCAGCTTACTTCTTGGGACTACGAACACCGGGGAGCTGTTTTTT
d_gene: .; abundance: few; v_gene: TRBV19; j_gene: TRBJ2-3; CDR3aa: CASSRVSTDTQYF; CDR3nt: TGTGCCAGTAGTCGGGTCAGCACAGATACGCAGTATTTT
d_gene: TRBD1; abundance: few; v_gene: TRBV12-3/TRBV12-4; j_gene: TRBJ1-6; CDR3aa: CASSPLGTVGSPLHF; CDR3nt: TGTGCCAGCAGTCCTTTAGGGACAGTGGGTTCACCCCTCCACTTT
d_gene: .; abundance: .; v_gene: TRBV27; j_gene: TRBJ2-7; CDR3aa: CASSRGDSSYEQYF; CDR3nt: TGTGCCAGCAGTAGGGGGGACAGCTCCTACGAGCAGTACTTC
d_gene: .; abundance: many; v_gene: TRBV28; j_gene: TRBJ2-1; CDR3aa: CASSLGLVQFF; CDR3nt: TGTGCCAGCAGTTTAGGGCTAGTGCAGTTCTTC
d_gene: TRBD1; abundance: once; v_gene: TRBV3-1; j_gene: TRBJ1-1; CDR3aa: CASSQEDRVDTEAFF; CDR3nt: TGTGCCAGCAGCCAAGAGGACAGGGTAGACACTGAAGCTTTCTTT
d_gene: .; abundance: .; v_gene: TRBV6-6; j_gene: TRBJ1-2; CDR3aa: CASSYSSGVRYGYTF; CDR3nt: TGTGCCAGCAGTTACTCGTCAGGGGTGCGGTATGGCTACACCTTC
d_gene: TRBD2; abundance: .; v_gene: TRBV4-1; j_gene: TRBJ2-1; CDR3aa: CASSQDSTSGGYNEQFF; CDR3nt: TGCGCCAGCAGCCAGGATTCTACTAGCGGGGGGTACAATGAGCAGTTCTTC
d_gene: TRBD2; abundance: many; v_gene: TRBV9; j_gene: TRBJ2-7; CDR3aa: CASSVGTGLAGGREQYF; CDR3nt: TGTGCCAGCAGCGTAGGAACAGGACTAGCGGGAGGCCGGGAGCAGTACTTC
d_gene: .; abundance: .; v_gene: TRBV7-9; j_gene: TRBJ2-3; CDR3aa: CASSPVVADTQYF; CDR3nt: TGTGCCAGCAGCCCCGTAGTAGCAGATACGCAGTATTTT
d_gene: TRBD1; abundance: .; v_gene: TRBV28; j_gene: TRBJ2-1; CDR3aa: CASSPGTGGRLSSYNEQFF; CDR3nt: TGTGCCAGCAGCCCTGGGACAGGGGGCCGCCTCAGCTCCTACAATGAGCAGTTCTTC
d_gene: TRBD1; abundance: many; v_gene: TRBV25-1; j_gene: TRBJ2-6; CDR3aa: CASKTWDRGVGANVLTF; CDR3nt: TGTGCCAGCAAGACCTGGGACAGGGGAGTTGGGGCCAACGTCCTGACTTTC
d_gene: TRBD2; abundance: many; v_gene: TRBV6-1; j_gene: TRBJ2-3; CDR3aa: CASSDSGLSDTQYF; CDR3nt: TGTGCCAGCAGTGATAGCGGGCTGTCAGATACGCAGTATTTT
d_gene: TRBD2; abundance: many; v_gene: TRBV6-2/TRBV6-3; j_gene: TRBJ2-3; CDR3aa: CASSYRSGVPDTQYF; CDR3nt: TGTGCCAGCAGTTACCGTAGCGGGGTCCCAGATACGCAGTATTTT
d_gene: TRBD1; abundance: many; v_gene: TRBV2; j_gene: TRBJ1-2; CDR3aa: CASSRDRINYGYTF; CDR3nt: TGTGCCAGCAGTCGGGACAGGATTAACTATGGCTACACCTTC
d_gene: .; abundance: many; v_gene: TRBV3-1; j_gene: TRBJ2-2; CDR3aa: CASSQVGTGELFF; CDR3nt: TGTGCCAGCAGCCAAGTCGGGACCGGGGAGCTGTTTTTT
d_gene: TRBD1; abundance: few; v_gene: TRBV18; j_gene: TRBJ1-2; CDR3aa: CASTPPSTGGSYGYTF; CDR3nt: TGTGCCAGCACCCCACCTTCGACAGGGGGTAGCTATGGCTACACCTTC
d_gene: .; abundance: .; v_gene: TRBV5-6; j_gene: TRBJ2-1; CDR3aa: CASRREPTWYNEQFF; CDR3nt: TGTGCCAGCCGAAGGGAGCCCACATGGTACAATGAGCAGTTCTTC
d_gene: .; abundance: many; v_gene: TRBV5-1; j_gene: TRBJ1-6; CDR3aa: CASSSAGVNSPLHF; CDR3nt: TGCGCCAGCAGCTCCGCGGGAGTTAATTCACCCCTCCACTTT
d_gene: TRBD1; abundance: .; v_gene: TRBV7-9; j_gene: TRBJ1-3; CDR3aa: CASSFQTGHRSGNTIYF; CDR3nt: TGTGCCAGCAGCTTCCAGACAGGGCACCGCTCTGGAAACACCATATATTTT
d_gene: .; abundance: .; v_gene: TRBV6-1; j_gene: TRBJ2-1; CDR3aa: CASSPPPPGDNEQFF; CDR3nt: TGTGCCAGCAGCCCCCCTCCCCCGGGGGACAATGAGCAGTTCTTC
d_gene: TRBD2; abundance: .; v_gene: TRBV30; j_gene: TRBJ2-5; CDR3aa: CAWSVAGGPQESQYF; CDR3nt: TGTGCCTGGAGTGTAGCGGGGGGGCCCCAAGAGAGCCAGTACTTC
d_gene: TRBD1; abundance: many; v_gene: TRBV28; j_gene: TRBJ1-2; CDR3aa: CASSSPRTGVNYGYTF; CDR3nt: TGTGCCAGCAGTTCGCCCCGGACAGGGGTTAACTATGGCTACACCTTC
d_gene: .; abundance: many; v_gene: TRBV3-1; j_gene: TRBJ2-2; CDR3aa: CASLPGPGQGTGELFF; CDR3nt: TGTGCCAGCCTACCGGGACCCGGGCAGGGCACCGGGGAGCTGTTTTTT
d_gene: .; abundance: many; v_gene: TRBV18; j_gene: TRBJ1-1; CDR3aa: CASSWYRKNTEAFF; CDR3nt: TGTGCCAGCTCATGGTACAGGAAGAACACTGAAGCTTTCTTT
d_gene: TRBD1; abundance: few; v_gene: TRBV28; j_gene: TRBJ1-2; CDR3aa: CASSPSGTGENYGYTF; CDR3nt: TGTGCCAGCAGTCCCTCCGGGACAGGGGAAAACTATGGCTACACCTTC
d_gene: .; abundance: .; v_gene: TRBV29-1; j_gene: TRBJ2-6; CDR3aa: CSASRTSGSGANVLTF; CDR3nt: TGCAGCGCCTCTCGGACCAGCGGGTCTGGGGCCAACGTCCTGACTTTC
d_gene: TRBD2; abundance: many; v_gene: TRBV20-1; j_gene: TRBJ2-3; CDR3aa: CSDLLRGTVDTQYF; CDR3nt: TGCAGTGATCTGTTGCGGGGGACGGTTGATACGCAGTATTTT
d_gene: TRBD2; abundance: many; v_gene: TRBV6-2/TRBV6-3; j_gene: TRBJ2-1; CDR3aa: CASSYSIAGGAYNEQFF; CDR3nt: TGTGCCAGCAGTTACTCTATAGCGGGAGGGGCCTACAATGAGCAGTTCTTC
d_gene: .; abundance: many; v_gene: TRBV5-1; j_gene: TRBJ1-2; CDR3aa: CASSIGPDGYTF; CDR3nt: TGCGCCAGCAGCATCGGACCGGATGGCTACACCTTC
d_gene: TRBD2; abundance: few; v_gene: TRBV27; j_gene: TRBJ2-3; CDR3aa: CASSRGTSGGTDTQYF; CDR3nt: TGTGCCAGCAGTAGAGGGACTAGCGGAGGCACAGATACGCAGTATTTT
d_gene: .; abundance: .; v_gene: TRBV6-1; j_gene: TRBJ1-3; CDR3aa: CASSARGPNSGNTIYF; CDR3nt: TGTGCCAGCAGTGCTCGGGGCCCTAACTCTGGAAACACCATATATTTT
d_gene: .; abundance: many; v_gene: TRBV9; j_gene: TRBJ2-5; CDR3aa: CASSVDPRPSPGRETQYF; CDR3nt: TGTGCCAGCAGCGTAGATCCCCGTCCATCCCCTGGGAGGGAGACCCAGTACTTC
d_gene: .; abundance: few; v_gene: TRBV10-3; j_gene: TRBJ1-5; CDR3aa: CAISEADSHNQPQHF; CDR3nt: TGTGCCATCAGTGAGGCAGACAGCCATAATCAGCCCCAGCATTTT
d_gene: .; abundance: .; v_gene: TRBV9; j_gene: TRBJ2-7; CDR3aa: CAGSLGDGDSYEQYF; CDR3nt: TGTGCCGGCAGCCTAGGGGATGGAGACTCCTACGAGCAGTACTTC
d_gene: .; abundance: .; v_gene: TRBV20-1; j_gene: TRBJ1-6; CDR3aa: CSARDHRKVPIF; CDR3nt: TGCAGTGCTAGAGATCATCGCAAGGTACCCATCTTT
d_gene: TRBD2; abundance: few; v_gene: TRBV4-2; j_gene: TRBJ2-3; CDR3aa: CASSQGLTSGVSDTQYF; CDR3nt: TGTGCCAGCAGCCAAGGATTGACTAGCGGGGTTTCAGATACGCAGTATTTT
d_gene: .; abundance: many; v_gene: TRBV29-1; j_gene: TRBJ2-5; CDR3aa: CSVRTQRETQYF; CDR3nt: TGCAGCGTTCGGACCCAGAGGGAGACCCAGTACTTC
d_gene: .; abundance: many; v_gene: TRBV6-1; j_gene: TRBJ2-7; CDR3aa: CATRLRVGYEQYF; CDR3nt: TGTGCCACCAGGCTTCGCGTAGGCTACGAGCAGTACTTC
d_gene: .; abundance: .; v_gene: TRBV3-1; j_gene: TRBJ1-4; CDR3aa: CASSQGMGRATNEKLFF; CDR3nt: TGTGCCAGCAGCCAAGGCATGGGCCGTGCAACTAATGAAAAACTGTTTTTT
d_gene: TRBD1; abundance: once; v_gene: TRBV5-4; j_gene: TRBJ2-5; CDR3aa: CASSLEGAETQYF; CDR3nt: TGTGCCAGCAGCTTGGAGGGGGCGGAGACCCAGTACTTC
d_gene: .; abundance: many; v_gene: TRBV11-2; j_gene: TRBJ2-1; CDR3aa: CASSDRQGFNEQFF; CDR3nt: TGTGCCAGCTCCGACCGTCAGGGATTTAATGAGCAGTTCTTC
d_gene: .; abundance: few; v_gene: TRBV14; j_gene: TRBJ1-6; CDR3aa: CASSQNKSPLHF; CDR3nt: TGTGCCAGCAGCCAGAACAAGTCACCCCTCCACTTT
d_gene: .; abundance: many; v_gene: TRBV11-1; j_gene: TRBJ2-3; CDR3aa: CASSLEGLGDTQYF; CDR3nt: TGTGCCAGCAGCTTAGAGGGGCTTGGAGATACGCAGTATTTT